The 3 T cell receptor beta chains listed next were all sequenced from one sample in a study of identifying expanded T cells in peripheral blood. Produced via immunoSEQ multiplex PCR; TCRdb's table is partial and in-frame only. This table holds 84,000 or so clones, approximately 90% found once. The sample comprised blood. The receptors were sampled from a person aged 18-70 years in good health.

The V gene is TRBV7-9, the J gene TRBJ1-1; D perhaps matches TRBD1 (5 bases). V gave up 5 bases and J gave up 0 bases, with 13 bases separating them. The CDR3 consists of 15 residues. In germline, CDR1 is SEHNR, CDR2 FQNEAQ (reference sequence). CDR3 DNA: TGTGCCAGCAGCCCCAGACAGAAAATGAACACTGAAGCTTTCTTT. Its translation is CASSPRQKMNTEAFF.

This chain joins TRBV7-9 and TRBJ2-1; D gene uncertain. V shed 1 base and J shed 5 bases, with 6 bases lying between them. In germline, CDR1 is SEHNR, CDR2 FQNEAQ (reference sequence). The CDR3 consists of 13 residues. The CDR3 sequence is CASSLETNNEQFF. CDR3 DNA sequence: TGTGCCAGCAGCTTAGAGACAAACAATGAGCAGTTCTTC. Full variable domain (rest looked up from reference TRBV7-9 and TRBJ2-1): DTGVSQNPRHKITKRGQNVTFRCDPISEHNRLYWYRQTLGQGPEFLTYFQNEAQLEKSRLLSDRFSAERPKGSFSTLEIQRTEQGDSAMYLCASSLETNNEQFFGPGTRLTVL.

The chain carries TRBV7-2 and TRBJ1-3; TRBD1 matches at 11 bases. V dropped 3 bases and J dropped 2; count of bases not matched to a gene: 3. The CDR3 consists of 16 residues. The germline CDR1 and CDR2 sequences are SGHTA and FQGNSA. The CDR3 coding sequence is TGTGCCAGCAGCTTCTGGACAGGGGGCGCTGGAAACACCATATATTTT. Its translation is CASSFWTGGAGNTIYF.